This T cell receptor beta chain was profiled in a study of shared clonotypes between healthy human individuals. Study-wide findings and caveats: Compared with memory subsets, naive subsets generally had larger estimated richness.

Of note for this clone: Its antigen is not identified.

J lost 1 base, V lost 5 bases, and 5 bases had no gene match. The germline CDR1 and CDR2 sequences are MNHNY and SVGAGI (reference sequence). The length of the CDR3 is 16 residues. CD45RO negativity and positive selection for CCR7 defined naive CD8 cells, a population that excluded terminally differentiated effector memory CD45RA+ cells. Under the authors' procedure: Junction-only immunoSEQ data arrived without quality scores, meaning filtering differed. Sequencing used immunoSEQ multiplex PCR; TCRdb keeps in-frame clones, though not all of them. That table furnishes V, J and clone size, whereas the DNA furnished D and trimming. Of about 820,000 clones listed, 92% are singletons.

What was sequenced was naive CD8+ T cells sorted from blood. The J gene is TRBJ2-5, the V gene TRBV6-6; 12 nucleotides line up with TRBD2. The sequence derives from a man aged 25-45 years in good health. The CDR3 is CASSLTSGRPQETQYF. The CDR3 bases are TGTGCCAGCAGTCTGACTAGCGGGAGACCCCAAGAGACCCAGTACTTC.